Each of the 30 T cell receptor beta chains below was sequenced from the same sample in a study of blood T cell repertoires in COVID-19. This table comes from immunoSEQ multiplex PCR, and its TCRdb copy is limited to in-frame clones, with some not included. The table records fewer than 350,000 clones, 85% of them present only once. The specimen was PBMCs or T cells enriched from blood (not recorded which). These receptor sequences come from a woman in her 50s who had recovered from COVID-19.

The rearrangement uses TRBV28 and TRBJ2-7, with 9 bases matching TRBD1. Trimming at V came to 4 bases and at J to 4 bases, leaving 11 bases not matched to a gene. CDR1 and CDR2 (germline): MDHEN, SYDVKM. The length of the CDR3 is 16 residues. The CDR3 sequence: CASSSLQDRGLYEQYF. The CDR3 DNA reads as TGTGCCAGCAGTTCACTCCAGGACAGGGGATTGTACGAGCAGTACTTC.

The chain couples TRBV20-1 to TRBJ1-6; TRBD1 matches at 7 bases. V lost 3 bases to trimming and J lost 5 bases; unmatched junction nucleotides: 7. Per the germline V gene, CDR1 is DFQATT and CDR2 is SNEGSKA (reference sequence). The CDR3 extends over 15 amino acids. The CDR3 is CSASPLGQDNSPLHF. CDR3 nucleotide sequence: TGCAGTGCTAGTCCCCTCGGACAGGATAATTCACCCCTCCACTTT.

The chain recombines TRBV3-1 (or the pseudogene TRBV3-2) with TRBJ1-6, with TRBD1 as a possible D gene (5 bases). Germline V gene sequence: CDR1 LGHDT, CDR2 YNNKEL (reference sequence). This CDR3 contains 15 residues. V was trimmed by 0 bases and J by 8 bases, leaving 11 bases between them. The CDR3 DNA is TGTGCCAGCAGCCAAGATCCAGGGTACGATTCACCCCTCCACTTT. Encoded protein: CASSQDPGYDSPLHF.

The chain carries TRBV21-1 and TRBJ1-1; the table's D call of TRBD1 was not tested on the DNA. TRBV21-1 is a recognized pseudogene. The CDR3 sequence is 19 residues long. CDR3 DNA: TGTGCCAGCAGCAAAGGTTTGGATGACAGGGGATGTGGTGACACTGAAGCTTTCTTT. Amino acids: CASSKGLDDRGCGDTEAFF.

The rearrangement uses TRBV10-2 and TRBJ2-5, with 7 bases matching TRBD1. V gave up 7 bases and J gave up 4 bases; unmatched junction bases: 12. CDR1 and CDR2 (germline): WSHSY, SAAADI. The CDR3 extends over 15 amino acids. The CDR3, as DNA: TGCGCCAGCACCTCGGAACAGGGGAGCGGAGAGACCCAGTACTTC. This gives the protein CASTSEQGSGETQYF.

This chain uses TRBV15 with TRBJ1-1, with unresolved D. Germline values: CDR1 LNHNV, CDR2 YYDKDF (reference sequence). Between the trimmed V and J ends, which lost 0 bases and 5 bases, there was a span of 10 bases. The CDR3 covers 14 residues. The CDR3 nucleotides are TGTGCCACCAGCAGAGATCAAACGAGGACTGAAGCTTTCTTT. Encoded protein: CATSRDQTRTEAFF.

This chain joins TRBV5-1 and TRBJ2-5; 10 nucleotides align to TRBD2. The CDR3 is 14 amino acids. Germline V lookup: CDR1 SGHRS, CDR2 YFSETQ. The ends lost 4 bases at V and 4 bases at J; junction bases unmatched: 4. This CDR3 is CASSPRTSGETQYF. The CDR3 nucleotides are TGCGCCAGCAGCCCTAGGACTAGCGGAGAGACCCAGTACTTC.

The rearrangement joins TRBV7-2 to TRBJ2-2; the match to TRBD2 covers 11 bases. The CDR3 contains 16 residues. The germline V gene has CDR1 SGHTA and CDR2 FQGNSA. Trimming at V came to 3 bases and at J to 1 base, leaving 1 base not matched to a gene. The CDR3 DNA reads as TGTGCCAGCAGCTTTGGGACTAGCGGGAACACCGGGGAGCTGTTTTTT. As protein: CASSFGTSGNTGELFF.

The V gene is TRBV6-6, the J gene TRBJ1-2; D gene uncertain. Germline lookup yields CDR1 MNHNY and CDR2 SVGAGI (reference sequence). The ends were cut back, 3 bases at V and 4 bases at J, with 9 bases in the middle. The CDR3 has 13 amino acids. Written as DNA, the CDR3 is TGTGCCAGCAGTTATTGGCCTGGCTATGGCTACACCTTC. Protein product: CASSYWPGYGYTF.

This clone is a singleton in its sample. Here the CDR3 reads CASGLGLAGASSYNEQFF. The CDR3 DNA reads TGTGCTAGTGGTTTGGGGCTAGCGGGCGCCAGCTCCTACAATGAGCAGTTCTTC. The chain is built from TRBV12-5 and TRBJ2-1; TRBD2 agrees at 8 bases. V shed 1 base and J 0 bases; nucleotides not matched to a gene: 8. The CDR3 extends over 18 amino acids. The V gene's germline CDR1 is LGHNT and CDR2 FRNRAP.

The chain couples TRBV10-3 to TRBJ2-7, with 10 bases matching TRBD1. Germline loops: CDR1 ENHRY, CDR2 SYGVKD. V lost 3 bases and J lost 3; bases outside the gene matches: 5. The CDR3 contains 15 residues. The DNA of the CDR3 is TGTGCCATCAGTGATTCTCGGACAGGGGGCTACGAGCAGTACTTC. Translated, it gives CAISDSRTGGYEQYF.

The genes are TRBV6-5 and TRBJ2-2, with D unresolved. This CDR3 comprises 13 residues. Trimming cost V 0 bases and J 4 bases, with 3 bases left between them. Germline V gives CDR1 MNHEY, CDR2 SVGAGI. CDR3 sequence (DNA): TGTGCCAGCAGTTACTCGCGCACCGGGGAGCTGTTTTTT. Translated, it gives CASSYSRTGELFF.

CDR3 sequence: CASSLAAGDRANTGELFF. The DNA of the CDR3 is TGCGCCAGCAGCTTGGCCGCCGGCGACAGGGCGAACACCGGGGAGCTGTTTTTT. The chain links TRBV5-1 to TRBJ2-2; TRBD1 matches 7 bases. The CDR3 spans 18 residues. V dropped 0 bases and J dropped 0; count of bases not matched to a gene: 8. Germline values: CDR1 SGHRS, CDR2 YFSETQ.

The chain couples TRBV7-9 to TRBJ1-4; D is unresolved. Trimming pared 5 bases from V and 2 bases from J, leaving 12 bases between. CDR1 SEHNR and CDR2 FQNEAQ come from the germline V gene (reference sequence). CDR3 length: 15 residues. The CDR3 reads CASSETALTNEKLFF. The CDR3 region has the DNA TGTGCCAGCAGCGAAACTGCGCTGACTAATGAAAAACTGTTTTTT.

The chain combines TRBV30 with TRBJ2-3; 8 bases align to TRBD2. V trimming: 0 bases; J trimming: 2 bases; junction bases outside the gene matches: 4. CDR3 size: 15 residues. Germline V CDR1 and CDR2: GTSNPN, SVGIG (reference sequence). The CDR3 is CAWSVGGGYTDTQYF. The CDR3 DNA reads TGTGCCTGGAGTGTAGGCGGGGGGTACACAGATACGCAGTATTTT.

J is TRBJ2-2 and V is TRBV5-1; a weak D match, TRBD2 (6 bases). CDR3 length equals 14 residues. V was clipped by 3 bases and J by 4 bases, with 10 bases between them. Germline V CDR1 and CDR2: SGHRS, YFSETQ. CDR3 region: CASSYSGTTGELFF. DNA of the CDR3: TGCGCCAGCAGCTATAGCGGTACCACCGGGGAGCTGTTTTTT.

V is TRBV5-5 and J is TRBJ1-5, with a weak D call TRBD1 (6 bases). CDR1 is SGHKS, CDR2 YYEKEE, per germline (reference sequence). The CDR3 has 17 residues. Trimming pared 4 bases from V and 4 bases from J, leaving 21 bases between. The CDR3 nucleotides are TGTGCCAGCAGCCCACTGGGGGGGGCCCGGAAGAATCAGCCCCAGCATTTT. Its protein product is CASSPLGGARKNQPQHF.

The rearrangement joins TRBV4-1 to TRBJ1-2; D is unclear. From germline, CDR1 is MGHRA and CDR2 YSYEKL. The CDR3 totals 16 residues. V lost 0 bases and J 4 bases, leaving 15 bases between the germline ends. CDR3 protein: CASSQDYEVSSYGYTF. DNA of the CDR3: TGCGCCAGCAGCCAAGATTACGAGGTTTCCAGCTATGGCTACACCTTC.

The chain recombines TRBV3-1 (or the pseudogene TRBV3-2) with TRBJ1-3; weak D call: TRBD1 (5 bases). V was cut by 0 bases and J by 3 bases, with 15 bases left in between. Per the germline V gene, CDR1 is LGHDT and CDR2 is YNNKEL (reference sequence). This CDR3 spans 17 amino acids. Written as DNA, the CDR3 is TGTGCCAGCAGCCAAGATTCTCAGGGTAGAGATGGAAACACCATATATTTT. This translates into CASSQDSQGRDGNTIYF.

The chain carries TRBV6-5 and TRBJ2-3, with D perhaps matching TRBD2 (6 bases). The CDR3 extends over 15 amino acids. V lost 9 bases and J 0 bases, leaving 16 bases between the germline ends. The germline CDR1 and CDR2 sequences are MNHEY and SVGAGI. The CDR3 loop reads CASKMDYSSTDTQYF. The DNA of the CDR3 is TGTGCCAGTAAGATGGACTATTCTAGCACAGATACGCAGTATTTT.

This chain links TRBV27 with TRBJ1-1; tentative D call: TRBD1 (5 bases). CDR1 is MNHEY, CDR2 SMNVEV, per germline (reference sequence). V lost 7 bases and J lost 5, with 17 bases in between. The CDR3 is made up of 14 amino acids. The CDR3 is CASTPSRVGTEAFF. For the CDR3, the DNA is TGTGCCAGCACCCCTTCCAGGGTGGGTACTGAAGCTTTCTTT.

The table lists this clone with a few counts. The rearrangement joins TRBV5-4 to TRBJ1-5; D possibly corresponds to TRBD1 (5 bases). CDR3 size: 13 residues. Trimming removed 4 bases at V and 10 bases at J, with 15 bases between. From germline, CDR1 is SGHNT and CDR2 YYREEE (reference sequence). CDR3 amino acids: CASSRDPGDPQHF. The CDR3 bases are TGTGCCAGCAGCCGGGATCCGGGGGACCCCCAGCATTTT.

CDR3 in amino acids: CSVLTGDNSPLHF. The CDR3, as DNA: TGCAGCGTCCTGACAGGCGACAATTCACCCCTCCACTTT. J is TRBJ1-6 and V is TRBV29-1; D might be TRBD1 (6 bases). Germline CDR1 is SQVTM and CDR2 is ANQGSEA. The CDR3 loop spans 13 amino acids. V lost 6 bases to trimming and J lost 7 bases, with 13 bases between them.

This chain joins TRBV21-1 and TRBJ1-5; the DNA was not used to check the table's D call, TRBD1. TRBV21-1 is a documented pseudogene. The CDR3 has 19 amino acids. CDR3 residues: CASSKSFRRGQGPRQPQHF. CDR3 nucleotides: TGTGCCAGCAGCAAATCGTTCCGCAGGGGACAGGGGCCTAGGCAGCCCCAGCATTTT.

The chain carries TRBV19 and TRBJ1-2; no firm D call. V was trimmed by 7 bases and J by 8 bases, leaving 17 bases between them. The CDR3 is 13 residues long. The V gene's germline CDR1 is LNHDA and CDR2 SQIVND (reference sequence). CDR3 in amino acids: CASTATRGHGYTF. The CDR3 region has the DNA TGTGCCAGTACCGCAACCCGAGGCCACGGCTACACCTTC.

The chain carries TRBV7-9 and TRBJ1-2, with D possibly matching TRBD1 (6 bases). CDR3 size: 16 residues. V lost 7 bases and J 5 bases, leaving 23 bases between the germline ends. In germline, CDR1 is SEHNR, CDR2 FQNEAQ (reference sequence). This chain's CDR3 is CASTLGGGRREYGYTF. The CDR3 DNA sequence: TGTGCCAGCACCCTGGGAGGGGGGCGAAGAGAATATGGCTACACCTTC. The full variable domain, in which reference TRBV7-9 and TRBJ1-2 provide the parts outside the CDR3, is DTGVSQNPRHKITKRGQNVTFRCDPISEHNRLYWYRQTLGQGPEFLTYFQNEAQLEKSRLLSDRFSAERPKGSFSTLEIQRTEQGDSAMYLCASTLGGGRREYGYTFGSGTRLTVV.

The rearrangement uses TRBV6-1 and TRBJ2-5, with TRBD2 as a possible D gene (5 bases). Deletions cut 2 bases from V and 2 bases from J, with 18 bases between. This CDR3 comprises 17 residues. Germline V gene sequence: CDR1 MNHNS, CDR2 SASEGT. CDR3 protein: CASSERPWRALQETQYF. The CDR3 nucleotides are TGTGCCAGCAGTGAACGTCCGTGGCGGGCACTGCAAGAGACCCAGTACTTC.

The gene calls are TRBV19 and TRBJ1-2; D not certain. Trimming cost V 7 bases and J 2 bases, with 14 bases left between them. CDR1 and CDR2 (germline): LNHDA, SQIVND (reference sequence). The CDR3 spans 14 residues. The DNA of the CDR3 is TGTGCCAGTAAAAAGGGAGGCCAAAACTATGGCTACACCTTC. This codes for CASKKGGQNYGYTF.

V usage is TRBV11-3 and J usage is TRBJ1-2; D is uncertain. Trimming left V 11 bases short and J 3 bases short, with 13 bases between. The CDR3 runs 12 residues. The germline V gene encodes CDR1 SGHNT and CDR2 YENEEA. CDR3 loop: CAETGVDYGYTF. CDR3 nucleotides: TGTGCCGAGACGGGTGTGGACTATGGCTACACCTTC.

The chain couples TRBV25-1 to TRBJ2-3, with D maybe TRBD1 (6 bases). V lost 3 bases, J lost 2 bases, and 15 bases lay in between. Germline V gives CDR1 MGHDK, CDR2 SYGVNS. The CDR3 is 16 amino acids. The CDR3 sequence: CASSDGGQPYTDTQYF. In DNA, the CDR3 is TGTGCCAGCAGTGACGGCGGACAGCCGTACACAGATACGCAGTATTTT.